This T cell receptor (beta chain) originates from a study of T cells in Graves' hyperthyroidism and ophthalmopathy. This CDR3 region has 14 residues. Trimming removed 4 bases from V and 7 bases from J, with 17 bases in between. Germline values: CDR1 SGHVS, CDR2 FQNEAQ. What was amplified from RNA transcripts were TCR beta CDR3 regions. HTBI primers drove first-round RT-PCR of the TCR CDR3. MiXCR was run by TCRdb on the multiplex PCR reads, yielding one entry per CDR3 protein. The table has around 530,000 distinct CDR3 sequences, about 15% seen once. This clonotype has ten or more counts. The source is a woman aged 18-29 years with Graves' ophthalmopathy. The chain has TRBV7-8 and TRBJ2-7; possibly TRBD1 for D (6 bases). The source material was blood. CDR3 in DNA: TGTGCCAGCAGCTCCAGGGGTAGCCTGATGGAGCAGTACTTC. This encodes CASSSRGSLMEQYF.